What follows is one TCR beta chain and its context. The source of the sample is a study of blood T cell repertoires in COVID-19. Overall study: COVID-19 samples from acute and convalescent phases originated in the United States, Italy and Spain. T cells, B-cell-depleted T cells, or PBMCs supplied cDNA or gDNA.

Study processing details: The assay estimated nucleated cells by amplifying reference gene primers. Generated by immunoSEQ multiplex PCR, the TCRdb table keeps only in-frame clones and is missing some. Clone size and V and J calls were adopted from that table, with D and trimming inferred from the DNA. Seen here are 150,000 to 200,000 clones, around nine tenths observed once, and the top ten hold over 3.5%. Per the germline V gene, CDR1 is KGHSH and CDR2 is LQKENI. Trimming removed 3 bases at V and 1 base at J, with 12 bases between. The CDR3 extends over 15 amino acids. V usage is TRBV18 and J usage is TRBJ1-2; D not certain. The sample comprised peripheral blood. The receptor's source is a man aged 18-30 years with active or convalescent COVID-19. DNA for the CDR3: TGTGCCAGCTCACCTCTATCCTTTGATAACTATGGCTACACCTTC. It specifies CASSPLSFDNYGYTF.